This TCR beta chain derives from a study of breast tumors, draining lymph nodes, adjacent tissues (dated by TCRdb to the mid-2010s). A note on the overall study: TCR beta repertoires were compared across tumor, adjacent nontumor tissue and axillary lymph nodes obtained from breast cancer patients. In human breast cancer, the study set out to evaluate how tumor, surrounding tissue and draining lymph node repertoires relate to one another and whether T cells may move between these sites. Results the study describes overall, beyond this receptor: In luminal-like breast cancer, tumor and nontumor tissue repertoires resembled each other significantly more than in basal-like breast cancer. The conclusion that tumor T cells originate in lymph nodes was framed as consistent with a hypothesis rather than directly demonstrated. The data were considered consistent with most tumor T cells being derived from the lymph node and subsequently expanding within tumor tissue. Tumor T-cell repertoires showed less diversity than lymph node repertoires and more diversity than nontumor tissue repertoires, and tumor T-cell repertoires showed preferential V and J gene usage.

With respect to this clonotype: Which antigen it targets is not known. The input lacks base qualities; no much larger clone sits a single base away.

Lymph node samples were obtained from the axillary draining lymph nodes of breast cancer patients. From the cysteine up to the phenylalanine, the CDR3 has a length of 15 residues. The only DNA kept is the CDR3, 45 bases in frame from the first base. The junction shows trimming of 4 bases on V and 1 base on J, plus 13 bases between the germline ends. Sequencing used an Illumina HiSeq 2000. TCR beta chain libraries were generated through multiplex PCR amplification. High-throughput sequencing was used to analyze the amplified TCR beta chain products. TCRdb itself trimmed the public reads at Q25 with fastp, ran MiXCR and retained productive beta chains. Records with the same CDR3 protein are collapsed into one entry carrying the most frequent genes and DNA. This sample has about 89,000 distinct CDR3 sequences in its table, and around 28% of those were observed once. More than 8% of the sample lies in the top ten.

This chain is built from TRBV12-3 or TRBV12-4 and TRBJ1-1, with the D gene uncertain. The receptor comes from a female donor with breast cancer. Some clones in this sample may be carry-over from other donors' samples. Sequencing was done on a sample of axillary lymph node tissue. Here is the DNA: TGTGCCAGCAGTTACTCGCCCCGGGCGAACACTGAAGCTTTCTTT. Its product reads: CASSYSPRANTEAFF.